This is a list of T cell receptor beta chains from one sample in a study of a mutant IDH1 vaccine in newly diagnosed glioma. No antigen is known for these receptors. TCRdb keeps only in-frame clones here, not all; method: immunoSEQ multiplex PCR. The sample holds 40,000 to 50,000 clones, over 75% seen once. Sequencing used PBMCs, obtained from a glioma patient whose treatment included an IDH1 peptide vaccine. These receptors were obtained from a man in his forties with glioma. Each CDR3 is given with its conserved first and last residue. A D gene is named only where the DNA matches it firmly. Part of the rows lack a size; the others show once, few, many or a class for expanded clones.

D gene: TRBD1; clone size: NA; J gene: TRBJ2-7; V gene: TRBV6-5; CDR3 protein: CASSLQGRSYEQYF; CDR3 DNA: TGTGCCAGCAGTTTACAGGGGAGATCCTACGAGCAGTACTTC
D gene: NA; clone size: once; J gene: TRBJ2-2; V gene: TRBV19; CDR3 protein: CASSITVTTGELFF; CDR3 DNA: TGTGCCAGTAGTATAACGGTTACCACCGGGGAGCTGTTTTTT
D gene: TRBD2; clone size: NA; J gene: TRBJ2-1; V gene: TRBV18; CDR3 protein: CASSPGTSGAQGQFF; CDR3 DNA: TGTGCCAGCTCCCCTGGGACTAGCGGGGCCCAGGGGCAGTTCTTC
D gene: TRBD2; clone size: NA; J gene: TRBJ2-1; V gene: TRBV5-1; CDR3 protein: CASSLDVSGSGNEQFF; CDR3 DNA: TGCGCCAGCAGCTTGGATGTTAGCGGGAGCGGCAATGAGCAGTTCTTC
D gene: TRBD1; clone size: once; J gene: TRBJ2-7; V gene: TRBV15; CDR3 protein: CATSRDGVGQGYEQYF; CDR3 DNA: TGTGCCACCAGCAGAGATGGAGTAGGACAGGGCTACGAGCAGTACTTC
D gene: NA; clone size: NA; J gene: TRBJ2-5; V gene: TRBV7-2; CDR3 protein: CASSFGQGGETQYF; CDR3 DNA: TGTGCCAGCAGCTTCGGGCAGGGCGGGGAGACCCAGTACTTC
D gene: NA; clone size: once; J gene: TRBJ2-7; V gene: TRBV14; CDR3 protein: CASSPGLADYYEQYF; CDR3 DNA: TGTGCCAGCAGCCCGGGCCTAGCTGATTACTACGAGCAGTACTTC
D gene: TRBD1; clone size: NA; J gene: TRBJ2-3; V gene: TRBV19; CDR3 protein: CASSRQGGTDTQYF; CDR3 DNA: TGTGCCAGTAGCCGCCAGGGGGGCACAGATACGCAGTATTTT
D gene: NA; clone size: NA; J gene: TRBJ2-1; V gene: TRBV20-1; CDR3 protein: CSARLFPIFF; CDR3 DNA: TGCAGTGCGCGACTATTTCCTATTTTCTTC
D gene: TRBD2; clone size: NA; J gene: TRBJ2-2; V gene: TRBV5-1; CDR3 protein: CASSPRLAGGPLTVGELFF; CDR3 DNA: TGCGCCAGCAGCCCCAGACTAGCGGGAGGCCCCCTGACTGTCGGGGAGCTGTTTTTT
D gene: NA; clone size: NA; J gene: TRBJ2-3; V gene: TRBV10-2; CDR3 protein: CASITPLGRGSDTQYF; CDR3 DNA: TGCGCCAGCATAACCCCCCTCGGGAGAGGTTCAGATACGCAGTATTTT
D gene: TRBD1; clone size: NA; J gene: TRBJ1-5; V gene: TRBV28; CDR3 protein: CASRLGQVGFNQPQHF; CDR3 DNA: TGTGCCAGCAGGTTGGGACAGGTGGGCTTCAATCAGCCCCAGCATTTT
D gene: NA; clone size: NA; J gene: TRBJ2-5; V gene: TRBV19; CDR3 protein: CASSMGRTQETQYF; CDR3 DNA: TGTGCCAGTAGTATGGGACGGACTCAAGAGACCCAGTACTTC
D gene: NA; clone size: NA; J gene: TRBJ2-1; V gene: TRBV7-9; CDR3 protein: CASSLAYNEQFF; CDR3 DNA: TGTGCCAGCAGCTTAGCGTATAATGAGCAGTTCTTC
D gene: TRBD2; clone size: NA; J gene: TRBJ2-1; V gene: TRBV12-5; CDR3 protein: CASGSSGSSYNEQFF; CDR3 DNA: TGTGCTAGTGGTAGTAGCGGGAGTTCCTACAATGAGCAGTTCTTC
D gene: NA; clone size: NA; J gene: TRBJ2-7; V gene: TRBV29-1; CDR3 protein: CSVSGDTSYEQYF; CDR3 DNA: TGCAGCGTGTCCGGGGACACGTCCTACGAGCAGTACTTC
D gene: TRBD2; clone size: NA; J gene: TRBJ2-1; V gene: TRBV6-4; CDR3 protein: CASSLSGTSFNEQFF; CDR3 DNA: TGTGCCAGCAGCCTTTCCGGGACTAGCTTCAATGAGCAGTTCTTC
D gene: NA; clone size: NA; J gene: TRBJ1-5; V gene: TRBV7-8; CDR3 protein: CASSLSGFHQPQHF; CDR3 DNA: TGTGCCAGCAGCTTATCGGGGTTCCATCAGCCCCAGCATTTT
D gene: TRBD1; clone size: NA; J gene: TRBJ1-3; V gene: TRBV9; CDR3 protein: CASSSSLQGEPGNTIYF; CDR3 DNA: TGTGCCAGCAGCTCAAGCTTACAGGGGGAACCTGGAAACACCATATATTTT
D gene: TRBD1; clone size: NA; J gene: TRBJ2-1; V gene: TRBV19; CDR3 protein: CASSMGQGYYNEQFF; CDR3 DNA: TGTGCCAGTAGCATGGGACAGGGGTATTACAATGAGCAGTTCTTC
D gene: NA; clone size: few; J gene: TRBJ1-1; V gene: TRBV10-2; CDR3 protein: CASSDLGLSNTEAFF; CDR3 DNA: TGCGCCAGCAGTGACCTGGGACTTTCGAACACTGAAGCTTTCTTT
D gene: TRBD1; clone size: once; J gene: TRBJ1-1; V gene: TRBV10-3; CDR3 protein: CAISGTGGVNTEAFF; CDR3 DNA: TGTGCCATCAGTGGAACAGGGGGCGTGAACACTGAAGCTTTCTTT
D gene: NA; clone size: NA; J gene: TRBJ2-4; V gene: TRBV5-4; CDR3 protein: CASSLVGAKNIQYF; CDR3 DNA: TGTGCCAGCAGCTTGGTCGGAGCCAAAAACATTCAGTACTTC
D gene: NA; clone size: NA; J gene: TRBJ2-1; V gene: TRBV7-9; CDR3 protein: CASSFGDEQFF; CDR3 DNA: TGTGCCAGCAGCTTTGGCGATGAGCAGTTCTTC
D gene: NA; clone size: NA; J gene: TRBJ1-4; V gene: TRBV18; CDR3 protein: CASSPPDNRAKLFF; CDR3 DNA: TGTGCCAGCTCACCCCCTGACAATCGGGCAAAACTGTTTTTT
D gene: TRBD2; clone size: NA; J gene: TRBJ2-7; V gene: TRBV6-5; CDR3 protein: CASSYAGGSYEQYF; CDR3 DNA: TGTGCCAGCAGTTATGCAGGCGGGAGCTACGAGCAGTACTTC
D gene: NA; clone size: NA; J gene: TRBJ2-7; V gene: TRBV2; CDR3 protein: CASRTGTQAYEQYF; CDR3 DNA: TGTGCCAGCAGGACCGGGACGCAAGCCTACGAGCAGTACTTC
D gene: NA; clone size: NA; J gene: TRBJ2-1; V gene: TRBV18; CDR3 protein: CASSPPGGEQFF; CDR3 DNA: TGTGCCAGCTCACCACCCGGGGGTGAGCAGTTCTTC